This T cell receptor beta chain derives from a study of T cell responses to AZD1222 COVID-19 vaccine. Assay: immunoSEQ multiplex PCR; the TCRdb copy retains only in-frame clones and omits some. The sample has some 120,000 clones; approximately 90% are singletons. The CDR3 runs 13 residues. Germline V gene sequence: CDR1 SGDLS, CDR2 YYNGEE. V was clipped by 4 bases and J by 1 base, with 8 bases between them. The rearrangement uses TRBV9 and TRBJ1-1; tentatively, D is TRBD1 (6 bases). The source is an adult in good health. The sequencing used peripheral blood, collected on day 0 of AZD1222 vaccination. The CDR3 protein is CASSIQGNTEAFF. CDR3 sequence (DNA): TGTGCCAGCAGCATACAGGGGAACACTGAAGCTTTCTTT.